The TCR beta chain under discussion was sequenced for a study of neurological immune-mediated disorders. Whole-study findings and limits: In HTLV-1-associated myelopathy, TCR clonal expansion was greatest, whereas multiple sclerosis had the least, falling below healthy controls. Phylogenetic grouping put 18 of 34 multiple sclerosis patients' repertoires into one related-CDR3 cluster, a possible signature.

Where libraries were unsorted, they were derived from 2 million PBMCs stored at -80 degrees C. The germline CDR1 and CDR2 sequences are MNHEY and SVGEGT. This CDR3 contains 15 residues. The V and J ends lost 4 bases and 2 bases, in that order; junction bases with no gene match: 5. To note about this clonotype: Antigen unknown.

Every sequencing run generated in excess of 160 million TCR-beta sequences. These sequences covered 15-18 subjects. A single record per CDR3 protein comes from TCRdb applying MiXCR to the 5' RACE reads. The table lists around 130,000 distinct CDR3 sequences, roughly 3.2% of them singletons, with over 1% in the top ten. The receptor was isolated from a woman aged 25-40 years with multiple sclerosis. The gene calls are TRBV6-2 or TRBV6-3 and TRBJ2-1; 7 positions match TRBD1. The sequenced sample was PBMCs. CDR3 sequence: CASSSGTVTYNEQFF. The CDR3 DNA reads TGTGCCAGCAGTTCCGGGACAGTTACCTACAATGAGCAGTTCTTC.